This entry concerns a single T cell receptor (beta chain). Its antigen remains unidentified. Using viral peptide pools, the ViraFEST assay grew out antigen-specific CD4+ T cells prior to sequencing. Investigators separated out CD4+ T cells once approximately 10 days of culture had passed. Negative nucleocapsid antibody tests before and after vaccination confirmed no previous SARS-CoV-2 infection. Generated by immunoSEQ multiplex PCR, the TCRdb table keeps only in-frame clones and is missing some. The sample lists about 20,000 clones, roughly 78% seen once, with 9.1% in the top ten. The data are from a study of vaccination effects on CD4 cells after COVID-19. This CDR3 has 13 residues. Trimming shortened V by 1 base and J by 1 base, and 7 bases separated the two germline ends. CDR1 and CDR2 (germline): GTSNPN, SVGIG (reference sequence). Study findings and constraints: Infection- and vaccine-induced clones contracted markedly late after vaccination.

The chain combines TRBV30 with TRBJ2-5; D gene unclear. This TCR was recovered from a human donor who received a COVID-19 vaccine. The sample in question was CD4+ T cells from PBMCs cultured with HCoV-NL63 spike peptides, obtained before COVID-19 vaccination. The CDR3 sequence is CAWSGWGQETQYF. The CDR3 DNA is TGTGCCTGGAGTGGATGGGGCCAAGAGACCCAGTACTTC.